Below, 26 T cell receptor beta chains from the same sample are listed, as sequenced in a study of OX40 agonist ivuxolimab in advanced cancers. The method was immunoSEQ multiplex PCR; TCRdb's version includes in-frame clones alone and lacks a portion of them. The table has around 75,000 clones, roughly 80% seen once. The sequencing here drew on CD4+ or CD8+ T cells sorted from blood, taken in a trial of the OX40 agonist ivuxolimab. The receptor source for this set is an adult with an advanced solid tumor such as melanoma, head and neck, liver or kidney cancer.

The chain employs TRBV5-5 and TRBJ2-5, with TRBD2 as a possible D gene (6 bases). The CDR3 extends over 16 amino acids. V was shortened by 5 bases and J by 3 bases, with 20 bases between the two germline ends. Germline lookup yields CDR1 SGHKS and CDR2 YYEKEE (reference sequence). The CDR3 protein is CASSVNPIGRKETQYF. The CDR3 nucleotides read TGTGCCAGCAGTGTGAACCCCATCGGGAGAAAAGAGACCCAGTACTTC.

The chain joins TRBV9 to TRBJ2-7; D perhaps matches TRBD1 (6 bases). The ends were cut back, 3 bases at V and 2 bases at J, with 9 bases in the middle. This CDR3 has 13 residues. CDR1 SGDLS and CDR2 YYNGEE come from the germline V gene. This CDR3 is CASSEGETYEQYF. The CDR3 nucleotides read TGTGCCAGCAGCGAGGGGGAGACCTACGAGCAGTACTTC.

This chain connects TRBV7-6 to TRBJ2-2; the match to TRBD2 covers 9 bases. This CDR3 has 16 residues. V shed 1 base and J 7 bases; nucleotides not matched to a gene: 7. Germline loops: CDR1 SGHVS, CDR2 FNYEAQ. The CDR3 reads CASSLGSGGSHGELFF. In DNA form, the CDR3 reads TGTGCCAGCAGCTTAGGCAGCGGGGGGTCTCACGGGGAGCTGTTTTTT. Together with reference TRBV7-6 and TRBJ2-2, the CDR3 gives the full variable domain: GAGVSQSPRYKVTKRGQDVALRCDPISGHVSLYWYRQALGQGPEFLTYFNYEAQQDKSGLPNDRFSAERPEGSISTLTIQRTEQRDSAMYRCASSLGSGGSHGELFFGEGSRLTVL.

This clone was seen only a few times. J is TRBJ1-1 and V is TRBV5-4; 7 nucleotides align to TRBD1. The CDR3 loop spans 14 amino acids. The V gene's germline CDR1 is SGHNT and CDR2 YYREEE (reference sequence). V trimming: 4 bases; J trimming: 7 bases; junction bases outside the gene matches: 10. The CDR3 DNA reads TGTGCCAGCAGCGAAAAACAGGGGTACGGTGAAGCTTTCTTT. Its translation: CASSEKQGYGEAFF.

The chain employs TRBV4-2 and TRBJ2-1; 9 nucleotides line up with TRBD2. Germline values: CDR1 LGHNA, CDR2 YNFKEQ. The CDR3 length is 18 residues. The junction had 12 bases not matched to a gene; V was cut back by 0 bases and J by 6 bases. CDR3: CASSQDKAKLAGGNEQFF. CDR3 sequence (DNA): TGTGCCAGCAGCCAAGATAAAGCCAAACTAGCGGGTGGCAATGAGCAGTTCTTC.

CDR3 sequence (DNA): TGTGCCAGCTCTAAGAACTATGGCTACACCTTC. Translating it yields CASSKNYGYTF. This rearrangement joins TRBV6-5 to TRBJ1-2; D call uncertain. Trimming removed 8 bases from V and 2 bases from J, with 6 bases in between. The CDR3 is made up of 11 amino acids. CDR1 is MNHEY and CDR2 is SVGAGI in the germline V gene.

The chain recombines TRBV5-6 with TRBJ1-1, with D perhaps matching TRBD1 (6 bases). Germline V CDR1 and CDR2: SGHDT, YYEEEE. The CDR3 totals 15 residues. Trimming pared 4 bases from V and 0 bases from J, leaving 13 bases between. CDR3 nucleotides: TGTGCCAGCAGCAGATTCAGGGGTATGAACACTGAAGCTTTCTTT. The encoded protein is CASSRFRGMNTEAFF.

This clone has a handful of counts. This chain uses TRBV4-1 with TRBJ1-5; possible D gene TRBD1, 5 bases. The V end was cut by 0 bases, the J end by 7 bases, with 7 bases between. There are 13 residues in the CDR3. CDR1 is MGHRA, CDR2 YSYEKL, per germline. The CDR3 region has the DNA TGCGCCAGCAGCCAAGATAGGGGACAGCCCCAGCATTTT. It translates to CASSQDRGQPQHF.

The chain is built from TRBV2 and TRBJ1-5; no clear D gene. This CDR3 region has 11 residues. V was trimmed by 4 bases and J by 11 bases, leaving 9 bases between them. Germline CDR1 SNHLY, CDR2 FYNNEI. The DNA for the CDR3 is TGTGCCAGCAGTGCTTCTAGGGCCCAGCATTTT. Translation: CASSASRAQHF.

In DNA form, the CDR3 reads TGTGCCACCCAGGTTCTATACGAGCAGTACTTC. Translation: CATQVLYEQYF. This chain uses TRBV6-1 with TRBJ2-7; D remains unclear. Trimming stripped 10 bases from V and 4 bases from J, with 11 bases between. Germline V gives CDR1 MNHNS, CDR2 SASEGT. The CDR3 consists of 11 residues.

The V gene is TRBV6-5, the J gene TRBJ1-4; D uncertain. V was clipped by 6 bases and J by 6 bases, with 11 bases between them. Germline CDR1 MNHEY, CDR2 SVGAGI. The CDR3 covers 13 residues. CDR3 nucleotide sequence: TGTGCCAGCAGCCGGGTGTGGGATGAAAAACTGTTTTTT. Its protein is CASSRVWDEKLFF.

The CDR3 nucleotides are TGTGCCAGTAGTATACAACCCCCGGGACAGTACTACGAGCAGTACTTC. Protein sequence: CASSIQPPGQYYEQYF. This sequence joins TRBV19 and TRBJ2-7; 7 bases are shared with TRBD1. Germline loops: CDR1 LNHDA, CDR2 SQIVND (reference sequence). V trimming: 2 bases; J trimming: 3 bases; junction bases outside the gene matches: 10. The CDR3 is 16 residues long.

V usage is TRBV5-6 and J usage is TRBJ2-2; no firm D call. CDR3 length: 15 amino acids. Per the germline V gene, CDR1 is SGHDT and CDR2 is YYEEEE. The V and J ends lost 1 base and 2 bases respectively, with 9 bases between them. The CDR3 region is CASSLHTVNTGELFF. The CDR3 DNA follows: TGTGCCAGCAGCTTGCATACGGTTAACACCGGGGAGCTGTTTTTT.

This chain joins TRBV12-2 and TRBJ2-5; the table's TRBD1 call for D was not verified on the DNA. TRBV12-2 is described as a pseudogene. There are 15 residues in the CDR3. In DNA, the CDR3 is TGTGCAAGTCGCAAGGGACAGGGGGAACAAGAGACCCAGTACTTC. As protein: CASRKGQGEQETQYF.

The genes are TRBV7-6 and TRBJ1-1; no definite D call. V shed 5 bases and J shed 2 bases, with 9 bases lying between them. CDR3 length: 13 amino acids. Germline assignment: CDR1 SGHVS and CDR2 FNYEAQ. The CDR3 region is CASSVSTNTEAFF. The CDR3 DNA sequence: TGTGCCAGCAGCGTCTCAACTAACACTGAAGCTTTCTTT.

V is TRBV11-3 and J is TRBJ2-2; a possible D gene is TRBD1 (5 bases). The CDR3 runs to 16 residues. Germline V CDR1 and CDR2: SGHNT, YENEEA. Trimming pared 1 base from V and 0 bases from J, leaving 9 bases between. The DNA of the CDR3 is TGTGCCAGCAGCTTAGGGGGCACGGCGAACACCGGGGAGCTGTTTTTT. Amino acid sequence: CASSLGGTANTGELFF. Full variable domain (remainder filled in from reference TRBV11-3 and TRBJ2-2): EAGVVQSPRYKIIEKKQPVAFWCNPISGHNTLYWYLQNLGQGPELLIRYENEEAVDDSQLPKDRFSAERLKGVDSTLKIQPAELGDSAVYLCASSLGGTANTGELFFGEGSRLTVL.

The chain has TRBV9 and TRBJ1-5; D possibly corresponds to TRBD1 (5 bases). CDR1 and CDR2 from the germline V gene are SGDLS and YYNGEE. V was trimmed by 0 bases and J by 3 bases, leaving 10 bases between them. The CDR3 totals 15 residues. The CDR3 protein is CASSVGVGTNQPQHF. Written as DNA, the CDR3 is TGTGCCAGCAGCGTAGGAGTGGGGACCAATCAGCCCCAGCATTTT. The full variable domain, completed using reference TRBV9 and TRBJ1-5, is DSGVTQTPKHLITATGQRVTLRCSPRSGDLSVYWYQQSLDQGLQFLIQYYNGEERAKGNILERFSAQQFPDLHSELNLSSLELGDSALYFCASSVGVGTNQPQHFGDGTRLSIL.

The chain is built from TRBV12-5 and TRBJ1-5; 9 nucleotides align to TRBD1. The germline CDR1 and CDR2 sequences are LGHNT and FRNRAP. The CDR3 spans 17 residues. With 7 bases clipped from V and 0 bases from J, the junction kept 10 bases outside the gene matches. CDR3 DNA sequence: TGTGCTAGTGTTTGGACAGGGGATTTTCTTAGCAATCAGCCCCAGCATTTT. Its translation: CASVWTGDFLSNQPQHF.

A few counts support this clone. The CDR3: CASTQRGGMETQYF. The CDR3 coding sequence is TGTGCCAGCACCCAGCGGGGGGGAATGGAGACCCAGTACTTC. The chain recombines TRBV5-6 with TRBJ2-5; 10 bases are a match to TRBD2. Per the germline V gene, CDR1 is SGHDT and CDR2 is YYEEEE. V lost 6 bases, J lost 5 bases, and 7 bases stayed unmatched. The CDR3 has 14 amino acids.

The sample holds one count of this clone. The chain couples TRBV27 to TRBJ2-6; 8 bases agree with TRBD1. Germline CDR1 is MNHEY and CDR2 is SMNVEV (reference sequence). V was clipped by 3 bases and J by 0 bases; unmatched bases: 7. CDR3 size: 18 residues. In DNA, the CDR3 is TGTGCCAGCAGTTTGGGGACAGGAAGGAACTCTGGGGCCAACGTCCTGACTTTC. It codes for CASSLGTGRNSGANVLTF.

The chain recombines TRBV5-1 with TRBJ2-5; 7 bases map to TRBD1. The CDR3 spans 14 residues. V trimming: 5 bases; J trimming: 2 bases; junction bases outside the gene matches: 6. Germline V gene data show CDR1 as SGHRS and CDR2 as YFSETQ. CDR3 residues: CASRYDRVQETQYF. DNA for the CDR3: TGCGCCAGCAGATACGACAGGGTTCAAGAGACCCAGTACTTC.

This chain links TRBV7-6 with TRBJ1-4; D is possibly TRBD1 (5 bases). Trimming removed 2 bases at V and 11 bases at J, with 9 bases between. The CDR3 length is 12 residues. Germline CDR1 reads SGHVS; CDR2 reads FNYEAQ. The CDR3 sequence: CASSLKGEKLFF. The CDR3 bases are TGTGCCAGCAGCTTAAAAGGGGAGAAACTGTTTTTT.

The V and J genes are TRBV7-9 and TRBJ2-7; the match to TRBD1 covers 7 bases. Germline values: CDR1 SEHNR, CDR2 FQNEAQ (reference sequence). V trimming: 5 bases; J trimming: 0 bases; junction bases outside the gene matches: 7. CDR3 length: 15 amino acids. Written as DNA, the CDR3 is TGTGCCAGCAGCCACGGGACAGCGAGCTCCTACGAGCAGTACTTC. It is translated as CASSHGTASSYEQYF.

The chain joins TRBV11-2 to TRBJ1-3, with a tentative D call TRBD1 (6 bases). The V end was cut by 0 bases, the J end by 0 bases, with 9 bases between. This CDR3 is 16 amino acids long. In germline, CDR1 is SGHAT, CDR2 FQNNGV. CDR3 nucleotides: TGTGCCAGCAGCTTAGACTACAGGGTCTCTGGAAACACCATATATTTT. Its translation: CASSLDYRVSGNTIYF.

The chain employs TRBV19 and TRBJ1-2; D is possibly TRBD1 (5 bases). Between the trimmed V and J ends, which lost 7 bases and 2 bases, there was a span of 8 bases. Germline CDR1 is LNHDA and CDR2 is SQIVND (reference sequence). The CDR3 runs 12 residues. CDR3 protein: CASTSGNYGYTF. CDR3 nucleotide sequence: TGTGCCAGTACATCAGGGAACTATGGCTACACCTTC.

The chain recombines TRBV11-1 with TRBJ2-4; 10 positions agree with TRBD2. Germline CDR1 reads SGHAT; CDR2 reads FQDESV (reference sequence). Trimming took 5 bases from V and 8 from J; bases not matched to a gene: 3. This CDR3 has 13 residues. The CDR3 nucleotides are TGTGCCAGCAGCGAAGCGGGGGGGGACATTCAGTACTTC. It is translated as CASSEAGGDIQYF.